A selection of T cell receptor beta chains follows, all from one sample in a study of OX40 agonist ivuxolimab in advanced cancers. Only in-frame clones appear in the TCRdb table, and some are missing; sequencing was by immunoSEQ multiplex PCR. The repertoire holds 100,000 or so clones, with about 92% as singletons. Sequences were derived from CD4+ or CD8+ T cells sorted from blood, sampled in a trial of the OX40 agonist ivuxolimab. These TCRs come from an adult with an advanced solid tumor such as melanoma, head and neck, liver or kidney cancer. Each CDR3 is given with its conserved first and last residue. The order of the fields is CDR3 length, clone size, V gene, D gene, J gene, CDR3 DNA, CDR3 protein. D genes are given only for firm matches. Not all rows give a size; the values are once, few, many and, for expanded clones, a class.

len: 12; abundance: once; v_gene: TRBV6-4; d_gene: -; j_gene: TRBJ2-2; CDR3nt: TGTGCCAGCAGCACCGAAACCGGGGAGCTGTTTTTT; CDR3aa: CASSTETGELFF
len: 16; abundance: -; v_gene: TRBV27; d_gene: TRBD2; j_gene: TRBJ2-2; CDR3nt: TGTGCCAGCAGCTCCCGGACTAGCGCATCCACCGGGGAGCTGTTTTTT; CDR3aa: CASSSRTSASTGELFF
len: 11; abundance: -; v_gene: TRBV29-1; d_gene: -; j_gene: TRBJ1-3; CDR3nt: TGCAGCCACAGCTCTGGAAACACCATATATTTT; CDR3aa: CSHSSGNTIYF
len: 16; abundance: -; v_gene: TRBV5-1; d_gene: -; j_gene: TRBJ2-7; CDR3nt: TGCGCCAGCAGCTTATCAACAGGCCACATCCAGGACGAGCAGTACTTC; CDR3aa: CASSLSTGHIQDEQYF
len: 17; abundance: -; v_gene: TRBV27; d_gene: -; j_gene: TRBJ1-1; CDR3nt: TGTGCCAGCAGTTTAATTTTCCAACAGGGTATGAACACTGAAGCTTTCTTT; CDR3aa: CASSLIFQQGMNTEAFF
len: 13; abundance: -; v_gene: TRBV30; d_gene: -; j_gene: TRBJ1-5; CDR3nt: TGTGCCTGGAGTGTCAGTGTAGGTCAGCCCCAGCATTTT; CDR3aa: CAWSVSVGQPQHF
len: 15; abundance: -; v_gene: TRBV19; d_gene: -; j_gene: TRBJ2-2; CDR3nt: TGTGCCAGTAGTATTCCCCGTTCGAGGACCGGGGAGCTGTTTTTT; CDR3aa: CASSIPRSRTGELFF
len: 11; abundance: -; v_gene: TRBV9; d_gene: -; j_gene: TRBJ1-1; CDR3nt: TGTGCCAGCAGCCCCCAGGGTAGTGCTTTCTTT; CDR3aa: CASSPQGSAFF
len: 16; abundance: -; v_gene: TRBV11-2; d_gene: TRBD1; j_gene: TRBJ1-6; CDR3nt: TGTGCCAGCAGCTTATGGACCCGGGACAGGGATTCACCCCTCCACTTT; CDR3aa: CASSLWTRDRDSPLHF
len: 13; abundance: -; v_gene: TRBV5-4; d_gene: -; j_gene: TRBJ1-1; CDR3nt: TGTGCCAGCAGCTTGGGCGGAGAGACTGAAGCTTTCTTT; CDR3aa: CASSLGGETEAFF
len: 13; abundance: -; v_gene: TRBV4-1; d_gene: -; j_gene: TRBJ2-7; CDR3nt: TGCGCCAGCAGCCGGGGACCCCTCTACGAGCAGTACTTC; CDR3aa: CASSRGPLYEQYF
len: 17; abundance: -; v_gene: TRBV7-3; d_gene: -; j_gene: TRBJ2-1; CDR3nt: TGTGCCAGCAGCTTAAAGGGCTACCTGGCGGGCGGCAATGAGCAGTTCTTC; CDR3aa: CASSLKGYLAGGNEQFF
len: 14; abundance: -; v_gene: TRBV27; d_gene: -; j_gene: TRBJ1-2; CDR3nt: TGTGCCAGCAGTTTATCAGGGGGTCTGCGTGGCTACACCTTC; CDR3aa: CASSLSGGLRGYTF
len: 18; abundance: -; v_gene: TRBV28; d_gene: TRBD1; j_gene: TRBJ1-1; CDR3nt: TGTGCCAGCAGTTTTGGGGGCGAGACAGGGACCTCGAACACTGAAGCTTTCTTT; CDR3aa: CASSFGGETGTSNTEAFF
len: 16; abundance: -; v_gene: TRBV30; d_gene: -; j_gene: TRBJ1-2; CDR3nt: TGTGCCTGGAGTGTGGGGCAGGCGGAAAGTCTCTATGGCTACACCTTC; CDR3aa: CAWSVGQAESLYGYTF
len: 14; abundance: -; v_gene: TRBV5-6; d_gene: -; j_gene: TRBJ2-7; CDR3nt: TGTGCCAGCAGCTTGGCATGGACCACGGATGAGCAGTACTTC; CDR3aa: CASSLAWTTDEQYF
len: 13; abundance: -; v_gene: TRBV10-3; d_gene: TRBD1; j_gene: TRBJ2-7; CDR3nt: TGTGCCATCAGTGGGGACAGCTCCTACGAGCAGTACTTC; CDR3aa: CAISGDSSYEQYF
len: 13; abundance: once; v_gene: TRBV7-9; d_gene: -; j_gene: TRBJ2-2; CDR3nt: TGTGCCAGCAGCTTAGAGGGGATCGGGGAGCTGTTTTTT; CDR3aa: CASSLEGIGELFF
len: 13; abundance: -; v_gene: TRBV19; d_gene: -; j_gene: TRBJ1-6; CDR3nt: TGTGCCAGTAGTATAGGCCCAAATTCACCCCTCCACTTT; CDR3aa: CASSIGPNSPLHF
len: 14; abundance: -; v_gene: TRBV19; d_gene: TRBD2; j_gene: TRBJ2-1; CDR3nt: TGTGCCAGTAGTCCGGGACTAGCGGGGAATGAGCAGTTCTTC; CDR3aa: CASSPGLAGNEQFF
len: 15; abundance: -; v_gene: TRBV19; d_gene: TRBD2; j_gene: TRBJ2-7; CDR3nt: TGTGCCAGTAGCCCCACTAGCGGGGGGGCCGACGAGCAGTACTTC; CDR3aa: CASSPTSGGADEQYF
len: 15; abundance: -; v_gene: TRBV27; d_gene: -; j_gene: TRBJ2-1; CDR3nt: TGTGCCAGCAGTTTGGGGGGTATCCCCTACAATGAGCAGTTCTTC; CDR3aa: CASSLGGIPYNEQFF
len: 15; abundance: once; v_gene: TRBV7-2; d_gene: TRBD1; j_gene: TRBJ1-2; CDR3nt: TGTGCCAGCAGCTTTCTATACAGGGGGCAGGATGGCTACACCTTC; CDR3aa: CASSFLYRGQDGYTF
len: 18; abundance: -; v_gene: TRBV25-1; d_gene: TRBD1; j_gene: TRBJ1-4; CDR3nt: TGTGCCAGCAGTGAATACGGGACAGGATGGGCAACTAATGAAAAACTGTTTTTT; CDR3aa: CASSEYGTGWATNEKLFF
len: 16; abundance: -; v_gene: TRBV15; d_gene: -; j_gene: TRBJ2-5; CDR3nt: TGTGCCACCAGCAGCCTAAAAAACAGGGATCCAGAGACCCAGTACTTC; CDR3aa: CATSSLKNRDPETQYF
len: 14; abundance: -; v_gene: TRBV9; d_gene: TRBD1; j_gene: TRBJ2-1; CDR3nt: TGTGCCAGCAGCCGGACAGGGCCCTACAATGAGCAGTTCTTC; CDR3aa: CASSRTGPYNEQFF
len: 14; abundance: -; v_gene: TRBV4-3; d_gene: -; j_gene: TRBJ1-2; CDR3nt: TGCGCCAGCAGCCAACCCGGGGCGGACTATGGCTACACCTTC; CDR3aa: CASSQPGADYGYTF
len: 15; abundance: -; v_gene: TRBV27; d_gene: -; j_gene: TRBJ1-1; CDR3nt: TGTGCCAGCAGCTCGGGGGTATGGGGCGGCACTGAAGCTTTCTTT; CDR3aa: CASSSGVWGGTEAFF
len: 13; abundance: -; v_gene: TRBV5-8; d_gene: -; j_gene: TRBJ2-7; CDR3nt: TGTGCCAGCAGCTGGGGGGGCCTTCGGGAGCAGTACTTC; CDR3aa: CASSWGGLREQYF
len: 13; abundance: -; v_gene: TRBV19; d_gene: -; j_gene: TRBJ2-1; CDR3nt: TGTGCCAGTAGCCAGAGGGGGAACAATGAGCAGTTCTTC; CDR3aa: CASSQRGNNEQFF
len: 14; abundance: -; v_gene: TRBV27; d_gene: -; j_gene: TRBJ1-1; CDR3nt: TGTGCCAGCTCTAGGGGTGGCGTGAACACTGAAGCTTTCTTT; CDR3aa: CASSRGGVNTEAFF
len: 14; abundance: -; v_gene: TRBV7-9; d_gene: -; j_gene: TRBJ2-2; CDR3nt: TGTGCCAGCAGCCCACCGAATGGGCGTCCGGAGCTGTTTTTT; CDR3aa: CASSPPNGRPELFF
len: 15; abundance: -; v_gene: TRBV6-6; d_gene: TRBD1; j_gene: TRBJ2-4; CDR3nt: TGTGCCAGCAGTTACTCCGGGACAGAGATAAACATTCAGTACTTC; CDR3aa: CASSYSGTEINIQYF
len: 15; abundance: -; v_gene: TRBV4-2; d_gene: TRBD1; j_gene: TRBJ2-1; CDR3nt: TGTGCCAGCAGCCAAGAGCAGGGGGCCTACAATGAGCAGTTCTTC; CDR3aa: CASSQEQGAYNEQFF
len: 14; abundance: -; v_gene: TRBV13; d_gene: -; j_gene: TRBJ1-4; CDR3nt: TGTGCCAGCAGCTTACGACAGAAATCCGAAAAACTGTTTTTT; CDR3aa: CASSLRQKSEKLFF
len: 15; abundance: -; v_gene: TRBV27; d_gene: TRBD1; j_gene: TRBJ1-5; CDR3nt: TGTGCCAGCAGTCAAAAAGCAGGGGGCTTGCAGCCCCAGCATTTT; CDR3aa: CASSQKAGGLQPQHF
len: 13; abundance: -; v_gene: TRBV18; d_gene: -; j_gene: TRBJ1-1; CDR3nt: TGTGCCAGCTCACCTACTCCAGGGGTTGGAGCTTTCTTT; CDR3aa: CASSPTPGVGAFF
len: 12; abundance: -; v_gene: TRBV6-1; d_gene: -; j_gene: TRBJ1-1; CDR3nt: TGTGCCAGCGGGCCGGGGAGGGCTGAAGCTTTCTTT; CDR3aa: CASGPGRAEAFF
len: 18; abundance: once; v_gene: TRBV7-9; d_gene: TRBD2; j_gene: TRBJ2-7; CDR3nt: TGTGCCAGCAGCTTCAAAGACTTGTGGACTAGCGGGGGCTACGAGCAGTACTTC; CDR3aa: CASSFKDLWTSGGYEQYF
len: 14; abundance: few; v_gene: TRBV4-1; d_gene: -; j_gene: TRBJ2-7; CDR3nt: TGCGCCAGCAGCCAAGAGGGTGTCTCCTACGAGCAGTACTTC; CDR3aa: CASSQEGVSYEQYF
len: 13; abundance: -; v_gene: TRBV7-2; d_gene: TRBD1; j_gene: TRBJ2-1; CDR3nt: TGTGCCAGCAGCTTCGGGACAGGGAATGAGCAGTTCTTC; CDR3aa: CASSFGTGNEQFF
len: 13; abundance: -; v_gene: TRBV13; d_gene: -; j_gene: TRBJ2-3; CDR3nt: TGTGCCAGCAGCTTAGGCCGCACAGATACGCAGTATTTT; CDR3aa: CASSLGRTDTQYF
len: 17; abundance: -; v_gene: TRBV4-2; d_gene: -; j_gene: TRBJ2-7; CDR3nt: TGTGCCAGCAGCCAAGTTGGTAGGGACGGCCTGGGAGCCGAGCAGTACTTC; CDR3aa: CASSQVGRDGLGAEQYF
len: 14; abundance: -; v_gene: TRBV7-8; d_gene: TRBD1; j_gene: TRBJ1-4; CDR3nt: TGTGCCAGCAGCTACCGGACAGGGGAGGGAAAACTGTTTTTT; CDR3aa: CASSYRTGEGKLFF